The 2 T cell receptor beta chains presented below share a single source sample, sequenced in a study of cytomegalovirus exposure and HLA in healthy donors (dated by TCRdb to about 2017). The library was prepared using the immunoSEQ multiplex PCR assay. A mixture of 60 forward primers for TCR Vbeta segments and 13 reverse primers for TCR Jbeta segments was used in the multiplex PCR. TCRdb obtained this table from immuneACCESS and retained in-frame rearrangements with V and J assigned. These tables miss some clones; where compared with another copy, unresolved V genes account for less than half of the shortfall, and the remainder is unexplained. The sample table contains about 160,000 clones; only one count was recorded for roughly 81% of them. The biggest ten clones account for around 2.1% of the sample. The sequenced sample consisted of PBMCs. The receptors were gathered from a man aged 18 to 29 in good health and CMV-seropositive.

This chain links TRBV21-1 with TRBJ1-2; the table gives TRBD1 as D, unverified against the DNA. TRBV21-1 is a pseudogene segment. The CDR3 loop spans 17 amino acids. CDR3 coding DNA: TGTGCCAGCAGCTCCCGTGGCGGAGGGGGCGAGAACTATGGCTACACCTTC. As protein: CASSSRGGGGENYGYTF.

This clone turned up a few times. The chain uses TRBV6-6 and TRBJ1-1; TRBD1 aligns across 7 bases. This CDR3 spans 15 amino acids. J lost 2 bases, V lost 5 bases, and 8 bases had no gene match. Per germline, CDR1 MNHNY and CDR2 SVGAGI (reference sequence). CDR3 nucleotides: TGTGCCAGCAGTCTGCACAGGGGAGGAAACACTGAAGCTTTCTTT. Amino acids: CASSLHRGGNTEAFF.